These 23 T cell receptor beta chains were all obtained from the same sample, sequenced in a study of T cells expressing NK-cell markers. TCRdb reprocessed the 5' RACE reads, with one entry per CDR3 protein and no DNA. Listed are over 200,000 distinct CDR3 sequences; 0.3% to 0.45% falls within the top ten. The sample taken for sequencing was blood T cells: a sorted CD56 or NKG2C T cell subset, CD4+ or CD8+ T cells, or bulk PBMC T cells (not recorded which). These receptor sequences come from a man between 18 and 35 years old in good health.

This sequence joins TRBV5-4 and TRBJ2-1. The CDR3 consists of 14 residues. Germline CDR1 and CDR2: SGHNT and YYREEE (reference sequence). CDR3 protein: CASSLRGSYNEQFF.

This rearrangement joins TRBV6-1 to TRBJ1-5. CDR1 is MNHNS, CDR2 SASEGT, per germline. The CDR3 is 15 residues long. The CDR3 region is CASSEDRYSNQPQHF.

The chain carries TRBV5-1 and TRBJ2-1; checking the TCRdb D call of TRBD2 is not possible without DNA. The germline V gene has CDR1 SGHRS and CDR2 YFSETQ. This CDR3 comprises 15 residues. The CDR3 reads CASSRAGGGYNEQFF.

J is TRBJ2-5 and V is TRBV6-5; the TCRdb D gene call, TRBD1, has no DNA to confirm it. CDR3 length equals 16 residues. CDR1 is MNHEY and CDR2 is SVGAGI in the germline V gene. The CDR3 reads CASSYSAGIGQETQYF.

The genes are TRBV5-1 and TRBJ2-1; no DNA is available, so the TRBD2 call from TCRdb remains unchecked. CDR1 SGHRS and CDR2 YFSETQ come from the germline V gene. The CDR3 length is 16 residues. CDR3 region: CASSEWDAGEINEQFF. The whole variable domain, remainder taken from reference TRBV5-1 and TRBJ2-1, is KAGVTQTPRYLIKTRGQQVTLSCSPISGHRSVSWYQQTPGQGLQFLFEYFSETQRNKGNFPGRFSGRQFSNSRSEMNVSTLELGDSALYLCASSEWDAGEINEQFFGPGTRLTVL.

This chain uses TRBV7-6 with TRBJ2-5; TCRdb selects TRBD1, and the lack of DNA leaves this call unchecked. This CDR3 has 14 residues. CDR1 SGHVS and CDR2 FNYEAQ come from the germline V gene. Here the CDR3 reads CASSLGGQRETQYF.

The chain employs TRBV2 and TRBJ1-5. The CDR3 extends over 14 amino acids. Germline CDR1 reads SNHLY; CDR2 reads FYNNEI. CDR3: CASSELGGLAPQHF.

V is TRBV20-1 and J is TRBJ2-5; TCRdb returns TRBD1, unconfirmable since there is no DNA. The CDR3 extends over 13 amino acids. Germline V gene sequence: CDR1 DFQATT, CDR2 SNEGSKA (reference sequence). The CDR3 loop is CSARDRQGKTQYF.

The chain links TRBV5-1 to TRBJ2-7. Germline V CDR1 and CDR2: SGHRS, YFSETQ. The length of the CDR3 is 14 residues. The CDR3 is CASSGGSTLYEQYF.

The chain has TRBV7-6 and TRBJ2-1; TCRdb lists TRBD2, though no DNA is available to test this call. Germline V lookup: CDR1 SGHVS, CDR2 FNYEAQ. The CDR3 is 16 amino acids. The CDR3: CASSKGTSGFYNEQFF.

The chain recombines TRBV12-3 or TRBV12-4 with TRBJ2-1; the TRBD1 assignment by TCRdb is unverifiable without DNA. This CDR3 is built from 15 residues. CDR3 in amino acids: CASSPQGLGVYEQFF.

The chain links TRBV5-6 to TRBJ1-1; the TCRdb call, TRBD1, lacks DNA for checking. This CDR3 spans 15 amino acids. In germline, CDR1 is SGHDT, CDR2 YYEEEE. The chain's CDR3 is CASSLKQGVVTEAFF.

The chain's CDR3 is CSVAPILGSTEAFF. This chain connects TRBV29-1 to TRBJ1-1. Germline CDR1 SQVTM, CDR2 ANQGSEA. The CDR3 totals 14 residues. The full variable domain, rest sourced from reference TRBV29-1 and TRBJ1-1, is SAVISQKPSRDICQRGTSLTIQCQVDSQVTMMFWYRQQPGQSLTLIATANQGSEATYESGFVIDKFPISRPNLTFSTLTVSNMSPEDSSIYLCSVAPILGSTEAFFGQGTRLTVV.

The chain links TRBV4-2 to TRBJ2-1. Germline lookup yields CDR1 LGHNA and CDR2 YNFKEQ. The CDR3 is 15 amino acids. CDR3 sequence reads: CASSQEGGSYNEQFF.

The rearrangement joins TRBV12-3 or TRBV12-4 to TRBJ2-1. CDR3 length equals 16 residues. The chain's CDR3 is CASSLFPGITYNEQFF.

The genes are TRBV6-5 and TRBJ1-1. Germline V gene sequence: CDR1 MNHEY, CDR2 SVGAGI. This CDR3 is built from 13 residues. The CDR3 loop reads CATLGLPGTEAFF.

The chain is built from TRBV10-3 and TRBJ2-3; TCRdb gives TRBD1 as the D gene, but with no DNA this cannot be confirmed. The CDR3 spans 14 residues. CDR1 ENHRY and CDR2 SYGVKD come from the germline V gene. CDR3 in amino acids: CAIRQGASTDTQYF.

The chain recombines TRBV7-8 with TRBJ2-3. Germline V gene sequence: CDR1 SGHVS, CDR2 FQNEAQ. The CDR3 runs to 12 residues. The CDR3: CASSLGVPTQYF. Based on the CDR3 plus reference TRBV7-8 and TRBJ2-3, the full variable domain is GAGVSQSPRYKVAKRGQDVALRCDPISGHVSLFWYQQALGQGPEFLTYFQNEAQLDKSGLPSDRFFAERPEGSVSTLKIQRTQQEDSAVYLCASSLGVPTQYFGPGTRLTVL.

The chain joins TRBV25-1 to TRBJ1-5; checking the TCRdb D call of TRBD1 is not possible without DNA. The CDR3 is 11 amino acids. In germline, CDR1 is MGHDK, CDR2 SYGVNS. CDR3 amino acids: CASKGPQPQHF.

The genes are TRBV11-3 and TRBJ2-2. Germline V gives CDR1 SGHNT, CDR2 YENEEA. There are 13 residues in the CDR3. The chain's CDR3 is CASVFRDPGELFF.

CDR3 loop: CATSRRQGASGELFF. The rearrangement joins TRBV15 to TRBJ2-2; TCRdb proposes TRBD1, but this gene call is untestable without DNA. Germline CDR1 is LNHNV and CDR2 is YYDKDF (reference sequence). This CDR3 has 15 residues.

The chain carries TRBV20-1 and TRBJ1-1; TCRdb lists TRBD1, though no DNA is available to test this call. This CDR3 has 16 residues. Germline V gene lookup returns CDR1 DFQATT and CDR2 SNEGSKA (reference sequence). The CDR3 spells CSARSDGTLVNTEAFF.

The rearrangement joins TRBV6-2 or TRBV6-3 to TRBJ1-1. CDR3 length: 15 amino acids. CDR1 is MNHEY and CDR2 is SVGEGT in the germline V gene. The CDR3 loop is CASSYEGGLGTEAFF.